This TCR beta chain originates from a study of blood T cell repertoires in COVID-19. In the source study's methods: Amplified reference gene primers provided the basis for estimating nucleated cell counts. Here immunoSEQ multiplex PCR was the method, and the copy in TCRdb shows in-frame clones only, minus some. The V and J calls and clone size come from that table; D and trimming were worked out from the DNA. This sample has roughly 250,000 clones, with approximately 79% found just once. In germline, CDR1 is SGHRS, CDR2 YFSETQ. CDR3 size: 15 residues. Trimming stripped 4 bases from V and 7 bases from J, with 15 bases between.

Sequenced: peripheral blood. The chain couples TRBV5-1 to TRBJ1-6; possible D gene TRBD1, 6 bases. This TCR was recovered from a woman older than 75 with active or convalescent COVID-19. The CDR3 here is CASSPTGQPNSPLHF. The CDR3 DNA reads as TGCGCCAGCAGCCCTACCGGACAGCCCAATTCACCCCTCCACTTT.